This is a list of T cell receptor beta chains from one sample in a study of shared clonotypes between healthy human individuals. The repertoire was sequenced with immunoSEQ multiplex PCR; TCRdb's copy has only in-frame clones and lacks some. Of about 2 million clones in the sample, approximately 95% were seen once. The sequenced sample consisted of naive CD4+ T cells sorted from blood. Source of these receptors: a man between 18 and 35 years old in good health. The CDR3 runs from the conserved cysteine through the conserved F or W. D genes are given only for firm matches.

J gene	V gene	D gene	CDR3 protein	CDR3 DNA
TRBJ2-2	TRBV4-2	.	CASSQNTGELFF	TGTGCCAGCAGCCAGAACACCGGGGAGCTGTTTTTT
TRBJ2-7	TRBV18	.	CASSRDTTYEQYF	TGTGCCAGCTCGCGGGACACCACCTACGAGCAGTACTTC
TRBJ1-3	TRBV5-4	.	CASSLAAGTGNTIYF	TGTGCCAGCAGCTTGGCTGCGGGAACTGGAAACACCATATATTTT
TRBJ2-7	TRBV7-2	.	CASSLILSGAYEQYF	TGTGCCAGCAGCTTAATTTTATCGGGAGCCTACGAGCAGTACTTC
TRBJ2-5	TRBV19	.	CASREQGRGETQYF	TGTGCCAGTAGGGAACAGGGAAGAGGGGAGACCCAGTACTTC
TRBJ2-1	TRBV5-8	.	CASTRSGEQFF	TGTGCCAGTACCCGGTCCGGGGAGCAGTTCTTC
TRBJ2-4	TRBV2	.	CASSALDFAAKNIQYF	TGTGCCAGCAGTGCCCTGGACTTCGCAGCCAAAAACATTCAGTACTTC
TRBJ2-7	TRBV5-1	TRBD1	CASSLAMWGQGNEQYF	TGCGCCAGCAGCTTGGCCATGTGGGGACAGGGGAACGAGCAGTACTTC
TRBJ2-1	TRBV10-1	.	CASSRGNEQFF	TGCGCCAGCAGTCGGGGGAATGAGCAGTTCTTC
TRBJ1-1	TRBV5-1	.	CASSPGTGNTEAFF	TGCGCCAGCAGCCCGGGGACGGGGAACACTGAAGCTTTCTTT
TRBJ1-6	TRBV2	.	CATRQVRSPLHF	TGTGCCACCCGACAGGTGCGCTCACCCCTCCACTTT
TRBJ2-7	TRBV28	.	CASSTPGSRLSYEQYF	TGTGCCAGCAGTACCCCGGGGAGCCGCTTATCCTACGAGCAGTACTTC
TRBJ2-5	TRBV5-1	.	CASSLAARIQETQYF	TGCGCCAGCAGCTTGGCCGCTAGGATACAAGAGACCCAGTACTTC
TRBJ2-1	TRBV10-3	.	CAISEPPLNEQFF	TGTGCCATCAGTGAGCCACCACTCAATGAGCAGTTCTTC
TRBJ2-5	TRBV2	TRBD1	CAVSRDRAQETQYF	TGTGCCGTATCCCGGGACAGAGCCCAAGAGACCCAGTACTTC
TRBJ2-1	TRBV11-2	.	CASSSRLRDEQFF	TGTGCCAGCAGCTCACGCCTCAGGGATGAGCAGTTCTTC
TRBJ2-7	TRBV5-4	.	CASSLKQSSPYEQYF	TGTGCCAGCAGCTTGAAACAGTCAAGCCCCTACGAGCAGTACTTC
TRBJ1-4	TRBV9	.	CASSVESGGGKLFF	TGTGCCAGCAGCGTAGAGAGTGGGGGAGGAAAACTGTTTTTT